The 14 T cell receptor beta chains listed next were all sequenced from one sample in a study of T cell clones after liver transplantation. Libraries were prepared by immunoSEQ multiplex PCR; TCRdb keeps only in-frame clonotypes and omits some of them. Altogether about 75,000 clones are present, under 90% being singletons, with the ten largest covering less than 2.5%. The sample was CD4+ T cells from blood, taken roughly 50 months after liver transplant. All receptors derive from a human patient who received a liver transplant. Some T cells may originate from the graft donor.

In regard to this clone: Other DNA sequences within the sample encode an identical CDR3. V is TRBV5-6 and J is TRBJ1-1; 8 nucleotides match TRBD1. Per the germline V gene, CDR1 is SGHDT and CDR2 is YYEEEE. This CDR3 spans 14 amino acids. With V trimmed by 3 bases and J by 0 bases, 1 base remained unmatched. The CDR3 nucleotides are TGTGCCAGCAGCTGGGACAGGTTGAACACTGAAGCTTTCTTT. Amino acids: CASSWDRLNTEAFF.

The chain links TRBV10-3 to TRBJ2-6, with D unresolved. This CDR3 contains 13 residues. V was shortened by 8 bases and J by 1 base, with 6 bases between the two germline ends. Germline V gene lookup returns CDR1 ENHRY and CDR2 SYGVKD. The CDR3 coding sequence is TGTGCCATCGAGGAATCTGGGGCCAACGTCCTGACTTTC. Translating gives CAIEESGANVLTF.

Only a few counts were recorded for this clone. The chain is built from TRBV5-5 and TRBJ1-5; D not certain. V was shortened by 4 bases and J by 1 base, with 6 bases between the two germline ends. The length of the CDR3 is 13 residues. Germline V CDR1 and CDR2: SGHKS, YYEKEE (reference sequence). The CDR3 sequence is CASSQDSNQPQHF. The CDR3 nucleotides read TGTGCCAGCAGCCAGGACAGCAATCAGCCCCAGCATTTT.

V is TRBV11-3 and J is TRBJ2-1, with TRBD2 matching 10 bases. CDR1 and CDR2 (germline): SGHNT, YENEEA. This CDR3 spans 17 amino acids. V shed 3 bases, J shed 5 bases, and the junction held 10 bases outside the gene matches. The CDR3 loop is CASSFRVAGGLNNEQFF. The CDR3 DNA sequence: TGTGCCAGCAGCTTTAGAGTAGCGGGAGGCCTTAACAATGAGCAGTTCTTC. The full variable domain, completed using reference TRBV11-3 and TRBJ2-1, is EAGVVQSPRYKIIEKKQPVAFWCNPISGHNTLYWYLQNLGQGPELLIRYENEEAVDDSQLPKDRFSAERLKGVDSTLKIQPAELGDSAVYLCASSFRVAGGLNNEQFFGPGTRLTVL.

J is TRBJ2-4 and V is TRBV6-1; perhaps TRBD2 as D (6 bases). Trimming took off 6 bases at V and 3 bases at J, with 9 bases between the two ends. CDR1 is MNHNS, CDR2 SASEGT, per germline. The CDR3 runs 13 residues. The CDR3 bases are TGTGCCAGCAGGGCCGGGGGCAAAAACATTCAGTACTTC. The encoded protein is CASRAGGKNIQYF.

V usage is TRBV2 and J usage is TRBJ1-4, with a weak D call TRBD1 (5 bases). V lost 6 bases, J lost 5 bases, and 22 bases lay in between. In germline, CDR1 is SNHLY, CDR2 FYNNEI. The CDR3 sequence is 17 residues long. CDR3 sequence (DNA): TGTGCCAGCAGGGCGGGTTTGGCTCACTGGGGGAATGAAAAACTGTTTTTT. Its protein is CASRAGLAHWGNEKLFF.

In this sample, this clone turned up a few times. The rearrangement links TRBV7-2 to TRBJ1-2; possible D gene TRBD1, 5 bases. Trimming removed 0 bases at V and 5 bases at J, with 13 bases between. Germline CDR1 and CDR2: SGHTA and FQGNSA. CDR3 size: 15 residues. CDR3 sequence: CASSLAQEGRYGYTF. DNA of the CDR3: TGTGCCAGCAGCTTAGCGCAGGAGGGACGGTATGGCTACACCTTC.

V and J are TRBV7-2 and TRBJ2-3; D perhaps matches TRBD2 (6 bases). CDR1 and CDR2 from the germline V gene are SGHTA and FQGNSA. V lost 1 base to trimming and J lost 6 bases, with 11 bases between them. The CDR3 extends over 14 amino acids. The CDR3 DNA reads as TGTGCCAGCAGCTTAGATGGCCGGGGGGATACGCAGTATTTT. Translating it yields CASSLDGRGDTQYF.

Here the CDR3 DNA reads TGTGCCAGCAGCGTAGTGTCGAGGGATGGCTACACCTTC. Protein product: CASSVVSRDGYTF. The chain uses TRBV9 and TRBJ1-2; no firm D call. Germline-derived CDR1 and CDR2 are SGDLS and YYNGEE. CDR3 length: 13 amino acids. Trimming cost V 0 bases and J 6 bases, with 9 bases left between them.

J is TRBJ1-4 and V is TRBV6-6; 10 bases are shared with TRBD1. This CDR3 spans 15 amino acids. The junction had 8 bases not matched to a gene; V was cut back by 6 bases and J by 7 bases. CDR1 is MNHNY and CDR2 is SVGAGI in the germline V gene (reference sequence). The CDR3 protein is CASRTRGQGTEKLFF. CDR3 nucleotide sequence: TGTGCCAGCAGAACCCGGGGACAGGGGACTGAAAAACTGTTTTTT.

The sample holds one count of this clone. The chain is built from TRBV23-1 and TRBJ2-5; D is ambiguous. TRBV23-1 has ORF status, its function being uncertain. Trimming left V 0 bases short and J 4 bases short, with 12 bases between. CDR3 size: 15 residues. This chain's CDR3 is CASSQSRLAVETQYF. For the CDR3, the DNA is TGCGCCAGCAGTCAATCGAGATTGGCAGTAGAGACCCAGTACTTC.

The chain employs TRBV27 and TRBJ2-1; D is unresolved. Germline lookup yields CDR1 MNHEY and CDR2 SMNVEV (reference sequence). V was cut by 6 bases and J by 0 bases, with 18 bases left in between. This CDR3 is 17 amino acids long. The CDR3 nucleotides read TGTGCCAGCAGATCTCAAGGGAAGGGTCGCTCCTACAATGAGCAGTTCTTC. It translates to CASRSQGKGRSYNEQFF.

The gene calls are TRBV29-1 and TRBJ1-1, with D unresolved. CDR3 length: 13 amino acids. The germline gives CDR1 SQVTM, CDR2 ANQGSEA. V shed 6 bases and J shed 4 bases, with 15 bases lying between them. In nucleotides, the CDR3 is TGCAGCGTGGAACAGTCCCTCGGCACTGAAGCTTTCTTT. Its protein is CSVEQSLGTEAFF.

The rearrangement uses TRBV2 and TRBJ2-7, with 9 bases fitting TRBD1. The junction had 7 bases not matched to a gene; V was cut back by 5 bases and J by 2 bases. The CDR3 has 15 amino acids. CDR1 is SNHLY and CDR2 is FYNNEI in the germline V gene. This CDR3 reads CASSPDRGVAYEQYF. DNA for the CDR3: TGTGCCAGCAGTCCCGACAGGGGGGTAGCCTACGAGCAGTACTTC.